The 8 T cell receptor beta chains in this list originate from one sample, sequenced in a study of T cells after yellow fever vaccination. MiXCR, applied by TCRdb to the 5' RACE reads, yields one record per CDR3 protein. The data hold roughly 190,000 distinct CDR3 sequences, with approximately 9.9% observed a single time. This specimen was CD8+ T cells sorted from PBMCs, taken 15 days after the yellow fever booster vaccination. The receptors originated from a man younger than 30 who received the YFV17D yellow fever vaccine.

This clonotype was observed a few times. The chain joins TRBV4-3 to TRBJ2-3; 8 bases are a match to TRBD1. J lost 4 bases, V lost 2 bases, and 14 bases had no gene match. This CDR3 is built from 18 residues. Germline values: CDR1 LGHNA, CDR2 YSLEER. The CDR3 region is CASSQRLGRGQDSDTQYF. For the CDR3, the DNA is TGCGCCAGCAGCCAAAGGCTCGGCAGGGGGCAAGACTCAGATACGCAGTATTTT.

In this sample, this clonotype turned up a few times. CDR3 in DNA: TGTGCCAGCAGTGGGGGCCTGGAAACCGGGGAGCTGTTTTTT. This sequence encodes CASSGGLETGELFF. V usage is TRBV6-1 and J usage is TRBJ2-2, with TRBD1 as a possible D gene (5 bases). This CDR3 is 14 amino acids long. Trimming took off 4 bases at V and 5 bases at J, with 11 bases between the two ends. CDR1 is MNHNS and CDR2 is SASEGT in the germline V gene.

This clonotype has at least ten counts. The CDR3 protein is CASSPRSGRVGELFF. In DNA form, the CDR3 reads TGTGCCAGCAGCCCGAGATCGGGGAGGGTCGGGGAGCTGTTTTTT. The chain is built from TRBV7-8 and TRBJ2-2, with 7 positions matching TRBD2. After removal of 5 bases from V and 7 bases from J, the junction contained 10 bases not matched to a gene. The CDR3 length is 15 residues. Germline V lookup: CDR1 SGHVS, CDR2 FQNEAQ.

This clonotype turned up a few times. The chain carries TRBV11-2 and TRBJ1-3; D possibly corresponds to TRBD1 (5 bases). The CDR3 extends over 18 amino acids. Looked up from germline, CDR1 is SGHAT and CDR2 is FQNNGV. Trimming removed 3 bases from V and 6 bases from J, with 24 bases in between. The CDR3 here is CASSFSSSRDDVPNTIYF. The CDR3 DNA is TGTGCCAGCAGCTTTTCCTCTTCCCGGGACGATGTCCCAAACACCATATATTTT.

This clonotype turned up a few times. The rearrangement links TRBV4-1 to TRBJ2-7; weak D call: TRBD1 (5 bases). CDR3 length: 13 amino acids. Germline CDR1 is MGHRA and CDR2 is YSYEKL. Trimming removed 3 bases at V and 2 bases at J, with 8 bases between. This CDR3 reads CASSHPGTYEQYV. The CDR3 region has the DNA TGCGCCAGCAGCCACCCAGGGACCTACGAGCAGTACGTC.

The rearrangement links TRBV6-2 or TRBV6-3 to TRBJ1-1, with TRBD1 matching 7 bases. The J segment lost 4 bases and the V segment lost 6 bases, leaving 14 bases of the junction unmatched. The germline CDR1 and CDR2 sequences are MNHEY and SVGEGT. This CDR3 spans 16 amino acids. CDR3 residues: CASSPTRTGPTTEAFF. In DNA form, the CDR3 reads TGTGCCAGCAGCCCTACTCGGACAGGTCCGACCACTGAAGCTTTCTTT.

This clonotype has a handful of counts. V is TRBV5-8 and J is TRBJ2-2, with D tentatively TRBD1 (5 bases). V dropped 5 bases and J dropped 1 base, with 12 bases sitting between them. CDR1 is SGHTS and CDR2 is YDEGEE in the germline V gene. The CDR3 sequence is 15 residues long. The DNA for the CDR3 is TGTGCCAGCAGTGACAGATACTGGAACACCGGGGAGCTGTTTTTT. The encoded protein is CASSDRYWNTGELFF.

In nucleotides, the CDR3 is TGTGCCAGCAATTGGGTACCTTACAATGAGCAGTTCTTC. Translating gives CASNWVPYNEQFF. This chain connects TRBV6-6 to TRBJ2-1, with no clear D. The CDR3 sequence is 13 residues long. Trimming cost V 7 bases and J 4 bases, with 11 bases left between them. From germline, CDR1 is MNHNY and CDR2 SVGAGI (reference sequence).